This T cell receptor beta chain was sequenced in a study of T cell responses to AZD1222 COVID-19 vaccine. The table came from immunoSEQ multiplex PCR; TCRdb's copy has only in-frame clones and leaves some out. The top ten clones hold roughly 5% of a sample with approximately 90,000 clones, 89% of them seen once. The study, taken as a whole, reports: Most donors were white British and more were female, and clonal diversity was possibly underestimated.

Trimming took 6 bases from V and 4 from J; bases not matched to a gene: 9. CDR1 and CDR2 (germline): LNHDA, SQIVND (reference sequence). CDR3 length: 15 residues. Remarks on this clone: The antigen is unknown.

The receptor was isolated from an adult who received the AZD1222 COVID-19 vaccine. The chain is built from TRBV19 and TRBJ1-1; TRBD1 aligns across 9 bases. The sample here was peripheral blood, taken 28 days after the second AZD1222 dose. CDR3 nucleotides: TGTGCCAGTAGCATTGGGGGACAGGGAAGCACTGAAGCTTTCTTT. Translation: CASSIGGQGSTEAFF.